Following are 27 T cell receptor beta chains from one sample sequenced in a study of shared clonotypes between healthy human individuals. Produced via immunoSEQ multiplex PCR; TCRdb's table is partial and in-frame only. Altogether over a million clones are present, roughly 96% being singletons, with the ten largest covering approximately 1.1%. The sequencing input was naive CD4+ T cells sorted from blood. The subset here: CD45RA+ positively selected. The receptor source for this set is a man between 25 and 39 years old in good health.

The chain has TRBV2 and TRBJ2-1, with TRBD2 as a possible D gene (5 bases). CDR3 length: 15 amino acids. The V end lost 7 bases, the J end lost 0 bases, and 13 bases lay between the germline ends. Per germline, CDR1 SNHLY and CDR2 FYNNEI. CDR3 sequence reads: CASINSARSYNEQFF. CDR3 DNA sequence: TGTGCCAGCATCAATAGCGCCCGCTCCTACAATGAGCAGTTCTTC. Based on the CDR3 plus reference TRBV2 and TRBJ2-1, the full variable domain is EPEVTQTPSHQVTQMGQEVILRCVPISNHLYFYWYRQILGQKVEFLVSFYNNEISEKSEIFDDQFSVERPDGSNFTLKIRSTKLEDSAMYFCASINSARSYNEQFFGPGTRLTVL.

CDR3 nucleotide sequence: TGTGCCAGCTCACCAACCTCCCCCAGCTCCTACAATGAGCAGTTCTTC. As protein: CASSPTSPSSYNEQFF. This chain joins TRBV18 and TRBJ2-1; no reliable D call. The CDR3 has 16 residues. The ends were cut back, 2 bases at V and 0 bases at J, with 11 bases in the middle. CDR1 is KGHSH, CDR2 LQKENI, per germline.

This sequence joins TRBV30 and TRBJ1-4; no clear D gene. The CDR3 runs 14 residues. Trimming cost V 7 bases and J 4 bases, with 16 bases left between them. Germline CDR1 GTSNPN, CDR2 SVGIG (reference sequence). CDR3 bases: TGTGCCTCACGTAAGTGGGGTAATAATGAAAAACTGTTTTTT. It translates to CASRKWGNNEKLFF.

A single count supports this clone. This sample also contains other DNA sequences that code for the same CDR3. The V gene is TRBV6-5, the J gene TRBJ2-1; 12 nucleotides agree with TRBD2. The germline gives CDR1 MNHEY, CDR2 SVGAGI. J gave up 4 bases and V 2 bases, and 0 bases lay outside the gene matches. The CDR3 is made up of 15 amino acids. The CDR3 DNA follows: TGTGCCAGCAGTTACGGGACTAGCGGGTACAATGAGCAGTTCTTC. The encoded protein is CASSYGTSGYNEQFF.

A word on this clone: Distinct nucleotide sequences in the sample also encode this CDR3. The chain employs TRBV5-4 and TRBJ1-5; TRBD1 matches at 7 bases. The CDR3 runs 14 residues. The germline V gene encodes CDR1 SGHNT and CDR2 YYREEE (reference sequence). J gave up 5 bases and V 0 bases, and 2 bases lay outside the gene matches. CDR3 DNA sequence: TGTGCCAGCAGCTTGGGAGGGGGCGATCAGCCCCAGCATTTT. It yields the protein CASSLGGGDQPQHF.

The gene calls are TRBV5-1 and TRBJ2-2; D may be TRBD1 (6 bases). The V gene lost 0 bases and the J gene lost 5 bases, with 17 bases spanning the gap. Per germline, CDR1 SGHRS and CDR2 YFSETQ. This CDR3 is built from 17 residues. This chain's CDR3 is CASSLAETQGPTGELFF. CDR3 DNA: TGCGCCAGCAGCTTGGCCGAGACACAGGGTCCAACCGGGGAGCTGTTTTTT.

The rearrangement joins TRBV6-1 to TRBJ2-7, with 9 bases lining up with TRBD1. Unmatched junction bases numbered 1, after V lost 2 bases and J lost 2 bases. CDR1 MNHNS and CDR2 SASEGT come from the germline V gene. The CDR3 has 14 amino acids. The CDR3 is CASSERDRAYEQYF. As DNA, the CDR3 is TGTGCCAGCAGTGAACGGGACAGGGCCTACGAGCAGTACTTC.

V usage is TRBV5-5 and J usage is TRBJ2-1, with 8 positions matching TRBD2. The CDR3 sequence is 17 residues long. Per germline, CDR1 SGHKS and CDR2 YYEKEE (reference sequence). J was trimmed by 8 bases and V by 6 bases; bases with no gene match: 19. The CDR3 sequence: CASMLEGRASGRDEQFF. CDR3 sequence (DNA): TGTGCCAGCATGCTGGAGGGGCGGGCTAGCGGGCGCGATGAGCAGTTCTTC.

V and J are TRBV7-9 and TRBJ2-1; no clear D. The germline CDR1 and CDR2 sequences are SEHNR and FQNEAQ (reference sequence). CDR3 length: 12 amino acids. V lost 2 bases, J lost 10 bases, and 9 bases lay in between. CDR3 protein: CASSLQSQEQFF. The CDR3 bases are TGTGCCAGCAGCTTACAGTCCCAAGAGCAGTTCTTC.

The V call is TRBV18, the J call TRBJ2-5, with unresolved D. The V gene lost 1 base and the J gene lost 2 bases, with 14 bases spanning the gap. The CDR3 contains 16 residues. Germline V gene sequence: CDR1 KGHSH, CDR2 LQKENI. The CDR3: CASSPRFSSEQETQYF. CDR3 DNA sequence: TGTGCCAGCTCACCACGGTTTTCTTCGGAGCAAGAGACCCAGTACTTC.

Concerning this clone itself: The sample carries other DNA sequences with the same CDR3. The CDR3 sequence is CASSLVPGQGEAFF. The CDR3 DNA sequence: TGTGCCAGCAGCCTCGTCCCGGGACAGGGAGAAGCTTTCTTT. V and J are TRBV7-9 and TRBJ1-1, with TRBD1 matching 9 bases. This CDR3 is 14 amino acids long. The germline V gene encodes CDR1 SEHNR and CDR2 FQNEAQ (reference sequence). V dropped 5 bases and J dropped 8; count of bases not matched to a gene: 9.

The chain is built from TRBV7-9 and TRBJ2-7; TRBD2 matches 9 bases. The CDR3 length is 15 residues. J lost 2 bases, V lost 5 bases, and 7 bases had no gene match. Germline CDR1 and CDR2: SEHNR and FQNEAQ (reference sequence). CDR3 sequence reads: CASSLGGGRAYEQYF. CDR3 in DNA: TGTGCCAGCAGCCTCGGGGGCGGGAGGGCCTACGAGCAGTACTTC.

This chain connects TRBV27 to TRBJ1-4; D is perhaps TRBD1 (5 bases). The CDR3 is 14 amino acids. Germline V gene sequence: CDR1 MNHEY, CDR2 SMNVEV (reference sequence). V gave up 8 bases and J gave up 8 bases, with 18 bases separating them. The CDR3 region has the DNA TGTGCCAGCTGGGCCGCTGGGGCGGGGGAAAAACTGTTTTTT. Translation: CASWAAGAGEKLFF.

This clone was found once. This rearrangement joins TRBV7-8 to TRBJ2-1; possibly TRBD2 for D (7 bases). Per germline, CDR1 SGHVS and CDR2 FQNEAQ. This CDR3 has 15 amino acids. V lost 1 base to trimming and J lost 7 bases, with 14 bases between them. The CDR3: CASSLGPRGANEQFF. Here the CDR3 DNA reads TGTGCCAGCAGCTTAGGTCCCCGGGGGGCTAATGAGCAGTTCTTC.

The V and J genes are TRBV2 and TRBJ2-1; TRBD2 matches at 13 bases. With V trimmed by 3 bases and J by 0 bases, 11 bases remained unmatched. Germline V gene data show CDR1 as SNHLY and CDR2 as FYNNEI. This CDR3 is 20 amino acids long. CDR3: CASSDTGTSGMARSYNEQFF. The CDR3 bases are TGTGCCAGCAGTGACACTGGGACTAGCGGGATGGCCCGCTCCTACAATGAGCAGTTCTTC.

This chain connects TRBV4-1 to TRBJ2-6; D not resolved. There are 15 residues in the CDR3. CDR1 and CDR2 from the germline V gene are MGHRA and YSYEKL. Between the trimmed V and J ends, which lost 4 bases and 0 bases, there was a span of 7 bases. Here the CDR3 DNA reads TGCGCCAGCAGCCTCGTGATCTCTGGGGCCAACGTCCTGACTTTC. Residues: CASSLVISGANVLTF.

This sequence joins TRBV7-9 and TRBJ2-1; 7 bases line up with TRBD2. The germline V gene encodes CDR1 SEHNR and CDR2 FQNEAQ (reference sequence). The ends lost 1 base at V and 6 bases at J; junction bases unmatched: 12. The CDR3 extends over 17 amino acids. The CDR3 DNA is TGTGCCAGCAGCTTAGAATACGGGAGGACAAAGACCAATGAGCAGTTCTTC. This gives the protein CASSLEYGRTKTNEQFF.

The chain has TRBV29-1 and TRBJ2-1; TRBD1 aligns across 7 bases. Trimming took 4 bases from V and 7 from J; bases not matched to a gene: 13. The CDR3 covers 15 residues. The germline gives CDR1 SQVTM, CDR2 ANQGSEA. The CDR3 nucleotides read TGCAGCGTTGCCGGGGCCCTGACAGGGAAGAATGAGCAGTTCTTC. It codes for CSVAGALTGKNEQFF.

The J gene is TRBJ1-1, the V gene TRBV16; D not resolved. Trimming stripped 4 bases from V and 10 bases from J, with 19 bases between. This CDR3 is built from 14 residues. Germline V gene sequence: CDR1 KGHSY, CDR2 FQNENV. CDR3 region: CASSRVGGYDRAFF. In DNA form, the CDR3 reads TGTGCCAGCAGCCGAGTAGGAGGGTATGATCGAGCTTTCTTT.

J is TRBJ1-1 and V is TRBV11-2, with D possibly being TRBD1 (6 bases). From germline, CDR1 is SGHAT and CDR2 FQNNGV. V lost 4 bases, J lost 5 bases, and 17 bases lay in between. This CDR3 region has 15 residues. The CDR3 sequence: CASSSRTARGTEAFF. CDR3 nucleotide sequence: TGTGCCAGCAGCTCACGGACAGCCAGAGGAACTGAAGCTTTCTTT.

The CDR3 region is CASSPGTGYSGANVLTF. The CDR3 nucleotides read TGTGCCAGCAGCCCCGGGACAGGGTATTCTGGGGCCAACGTCCTGACTTTC. The V gene is TRBV11-3, the J gene TRBJ2-6, with 9 positions matching TRBD1. CDR1 and CDR2 (germline): SGHNT, YENEEA. With V trimmed by 5 bases and J by 1 base, 6 bases remained unmatched. This CDR3 is built from 17 residues.

This chain uses TRBV27 with TRBJ2-2, with 8 bases aligning to TRBD2. CDR1 MNHEY and CDR2 SMNVEV come from the germline V gene (reference sequence). V was pared by 5 bases and J by 4 bases, with 6 bases of the junction left unmatched. The CDR3 has 15 residues. The CDR3 sequence: CASSTSGRTTGELFF. The CDR3 DNA reads as TGTGCCAGCAGTACGAGCGGGAGAACCACCGGGGAGCTGTTTTTT.

The genes are TRBV6-1 and TRBJ2-7; D ambiguous. Trimming left V 0 bases short and J 12 bases short, with 12 bases between. CDR1 and CDR2 (germline): MNHNS, SASEGT. The length of the CDR3 is 12 residues. This CDR3 is CASSEATAIRYF. The CDR3 nucleotides are TGTGCCAGCAGTGAAGCAACAGCCATCCGGTACTTC.

The gene calls are TRBV5-1 and TRBJ1-2; D unclear. CDR1 is SGHRS, CDR2 YFSETQ, per germline. Trimming removed 7 bases from V and 8 bases from J, with 18 bases in between. This CDR3 has 13 residues. The chain's CDR3 is CASAQSGGRGYTF. CDR3 DNA sequence: TGCGCCAGCGCCCAGTCCGGAGGTCGCGGCTACACCTTC.

The rearrangement links TRBV29-1 to TRBJ2-7; D remains ambiguous. The CDR3 runs 12 residues. Trimming stripped 4 bases from V and 4 bases from J, with 11 bases between. The germline V gene has CDR1 SQVTM and CDR2 ANQGSEA. The CDR3 DNA follows: TGCAGCGTTGGATTTGAGTTGTACGAGCAGTACTTC. Protein: CSVGFELYEQYF.

The chain has TRBV27 and TRBJ2-3; D unclear. The CDR3 is 12 residues long. Germline V lookup: CDR1 MNHEY, CDR2 SMNVEV (reference sequence). V was pared by 4 bases and J by 6 bases, with 8 bases between. The CDR3 DNA reads as TGTGCCAGCAGTTCATTTCGTGATACGCAGTATTTT. Translating it yields CASSSFRDTQYF.

This chain connects TRBV7-9 to TRBJ1-1; the match to TRBD1 covers 7 bases. The CDR3 totals 14 residues. Germline V gene sequence: CDR1 SEHNR, CDR2 FQNEAQ (reference sequence). V shed 4 bases, J shed 2 bases, and the junction held 4 bases outside the gene matches. CDR3 DNA sequence: TGTGCCAGCAGCTCCCGGGACAGTAACACTGAAGCTTTCTTT. Protein product: CASSSRDSNTEAFF. The whole variable domain, remainder taken from reference TRBV7-9 and TRBJ1-1, is DTGVSQNPRHKITKRGQNVTFRCDPISEHNRLYWYRQTLGQGPEFLTYFQNEAQLEKSRLLSDRFSAERPKGSFSTLEIQRTEQGDSAMYLCASSSRDSNTEAFFGQGTRLTVV.